A selection of T cell receptor beta chains follows, all from one sample in a study of shared clonotypes between healthy human individuals. Here immunoSEQ multiplex PCR was the method, and the copy in TCRdb shows in-frame clones only, minus some. Seen here are hundreds of thousands of clones, about 74% observed once, and the top ten hold approximately 1.7%. The sample comprised memory CD4+ T cells sorted from blood. These TCRs come from a woman aged 30 to 39 in good health. CDR3s include the opening cysteine and the closing phenylalanine or tryptophan. Each record gives: clone size, V gene, D gene, J gene, CDR3 protein, CDR3 DNA. D genes are given only for firm matches. The size field is filled for only some rows; it gives once, few, many or a size class.

size: .
V: TRBV11-2
D: .
J: TRBJ1-1
CDR3: CASSLGPTIGEAFF
DNA: TGTGCCAGCAGCTTGGGACCGACCATCGGTGAAGCTTTCTTT

size: once
V: TRBV28
D: .
J: TRBJ1-5
CDR3: CASSPRLLNQPQHF
DNA: TGTGCCAGCAGTCCCCGACTGCTCAATCAGCCCCAGCATTTT

size: many
V: TRBV25-1
D: .
J: TRBJ2-7
CDR3: CASKAKSSYEQYF
DNA: TGTGCCAGCAAGGCCAAAAGCTCCTACGAGCAGTACTTC

size: .
V: TRBV5-4
D: .
J: TRBJ2-1
CDR3: CASSSDSEQFF
DNA: TGTGCCAGCAGTTCCGACAGCGAGCAGTTCTTC

size: .
V: TRBV6-6
D: .
J: TRBJ2-1
CDR3: CASSQGSSSYNEQFF
DNA: TGTGCCAGCAGTCAGGGCAGTAGCTCCTACAATGAGCAGTTCTTC

size: .
V: TRBV15
D: TRBD2
J: TRBJ2-2
CDR3: CATSGTSGREELFF
DNA: TGTGCCACCAGCGGGACTAGCGGGAGGGAGGAGCTGTTTTTT

size: .
V: TRBV5-1
D: .
J: TRBJ1-5
CDR3: CASSLAGEGHQPQHF
DNA: TGCGCCAGCAGCTTGGCCGGGGAGGGTCATCAGCCCCAGCATTTT

size: .
V: TRBV27
D: .
J: TRBJ1-1
CDR3: CASSNLRRARSTEAFF
DNA: TGTGCCAGCAGTAACCTCCGCCGGGCGCGGAGCACTGAAGCTTTCTTT

size: few
V: TRBV23-1
D: .
J: TRBJ1-1
CDR3: CASSQSQNFVNTEAFF
DNA: TGCGCCAGCAGTCAATCCCAAAACTTCGTGAACACTGAAGCTTTCTTT

size: .
V: TRBV10-1
D: .
J: TRBJ1-2
CDR3: CASSESRGGGYTF
DNA: TGCGCCAGCAGTGAGTCTCGGGGCGGAGGCTACACCTTC

size: .
V: TRBV11-2
D: TRBD1
J: TRBJ1-5
CDR3: CASSLEQGHQPQHF
DNA: TGTGCCAGCAGCTTAGAACAGGGGCATCAGCCCCAGCATTTT

size: .
V: TRBV10-3
D: .
J: TRBJ2-3
CDR3: CAIRGSTDTQYF
DNA: TGTGCCATCAGAGGGAGTACAGATACGCAGTATTTT

size: .
V: TRBV5-4
D: .
J: TRBJ2-5
CDR3: CASSYPQETQYF
DNA: TGTGCCAGCAGCTATCCACAAGAGACCCAGTACTTC

size: .
V: TRBV11-2
D: .
J: TRBJ2-7
CDR3: CASSSLRQGEQYF
DNA: TGTGCCAGCAGTTCTCTTCGGCAGGGCGAGCAGTACTTC

size: .
V: TRBV19
D: TRBD1
J: TRBJ2-3
CDR3: CASSMGQGAIDTQYF
DNA: TGTGCCAGTAGTATGGGACAGGGGGCCATAGATACGCAGTATTTT

size: once
V: TRBV5-4
D: .
J: TRBJ2-3
CDR3: CASSQTSTDTQYF
DNA: TGTGCCAGCAGCCAGACGAGCACAGATACGCAGTATTTT

size: .
V: TRBV6-5
D: .
J: TRBJ2-7
CDR3: CASSYATGHEQYF
DNA: TGTGCCAGCAGTTACGCCACTGGGCACGAGCAGTACTTC

size: .
V: TRBV5-1
D: TRBD1
J: TRBJ1-4
CDR3: CASSISGTGEEKLFF
DNA: TGCGCCAGCAGCATCTCCGGGACAGGGGAGGAAAAACTGTTTTTT

size: .
V: TRBV5-1
D: .
J: TRBJ2-3
CDR3: CASSGGLSTDTQYF
DNA: TGCGCCAGCAGCGGCGGGCTCAGCACAGATACGCAGTATTTT

size: .
V: TRBV28
D: .
J: TRBJ1-1
CDR3: CASRKTGNTEAFF
DNA: TGTGCCAGCAGAAAGACAGGGAACACTGAAGCTTTCTTT

size: once
V: TRBV30
D: TRBD2
J: TRBJ2-5
CDR3: CAWTSGQETQYF
DNA: TGTGCCTGGACTAGCGGGCAAGAGACCCAGTACTTC

size: .
V: TRBV19
D: .
J: TRBJ2-2
CDR3: CASSRATLNTGELFF
DNA: TGTGCCAGTAGTAGGGCTACCCTGAACACCGGGGAGCTGTTTTTT

size: .
V: TRBV1
D: .
J: TRBJ2-1
CDR3: CTSSQDLEGGGPHNEQFF
DNA: TGCACCAGCAGCCAAGATCTCGAAGGCGGGGGCCCCCACAATGAGCAGTTCTTC

size: .
V: TRBV15
D: .
J: TRBJ2-2
CDR3: CATRLVRTGELFF
DNA: TGTGCCACCAGACTAGTTAGGACCGGGGAGCTGTTTTTT

size: .
V: TRBV5-1
D: .
J: TRBJ1-1
CDR3: CASSPNIQGHTEAFF
DNA: TGCGCCAGCAGCCCTAATATTCAGGGTCACACTGAAGCTTTCTTT

size: few
V: TRBV7-9
D: .
J: TRBJ1-1
CDR3: CASSYPPRGGGMNTEAFF
DNA: TGTGCCAGCAGCTACCCACCCCGGGGGGGAGGAATGAACACTGAAGCTTTCTTT

size: .
V: TRBV27
D: .
J: TRBJ2-5
CDR3: CASSFRGGSSQETQYF
DNA: TGTGCCAGCAGTTTTCGGGGTGGGAGTTCACAAGAGACCCAGTACTTC

size: few
V: TRBV7-8
D: TRBD1
J: TRBJ1-1
CDR3: CASSHVDLTGQKNTEAFF
DNA: TGTGCCAGCAGCCACGTCGACCTCACGGGACAGAAGAACACTGAAGCTTTCTTT

size: .
V: TRBV29-1
D: TRBD2
J: TRBJ2-3
CDR3: CSVQLAGGPLTQYF
DNA: TGCAGCGTTCAACTAGCGGGAGGGCCGCTTACGCAGTATTTT

size: few
V: TRBV7-8
D: .
J: TRBJ2-7
CDR3: CASSPNTRADYEQYF
DNA: TGTGCCAGCAGCCCCAACACGCGAGCCGACTACGAGCAGTACTTC